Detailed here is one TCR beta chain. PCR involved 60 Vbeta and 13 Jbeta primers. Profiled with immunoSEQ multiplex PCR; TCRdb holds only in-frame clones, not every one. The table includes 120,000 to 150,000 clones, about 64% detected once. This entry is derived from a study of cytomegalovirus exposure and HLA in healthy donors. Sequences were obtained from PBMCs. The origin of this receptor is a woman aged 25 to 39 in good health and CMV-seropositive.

The CDR3 DNA follows: TGTGCCAGCAGTTTATCAGCAAACACTGAAGCTTTCTTT. Its protein product is CASSLSANTEAFF. J is TRBJ1-1 and V is TRBV27; D unclear. The CDR3 totals 13 residues. In germline, CDR1 is MNHEY, CDR2 SMNVEV (reference sequence). V was pared by 0 bases and J by 2 bases, with 4 bases between.